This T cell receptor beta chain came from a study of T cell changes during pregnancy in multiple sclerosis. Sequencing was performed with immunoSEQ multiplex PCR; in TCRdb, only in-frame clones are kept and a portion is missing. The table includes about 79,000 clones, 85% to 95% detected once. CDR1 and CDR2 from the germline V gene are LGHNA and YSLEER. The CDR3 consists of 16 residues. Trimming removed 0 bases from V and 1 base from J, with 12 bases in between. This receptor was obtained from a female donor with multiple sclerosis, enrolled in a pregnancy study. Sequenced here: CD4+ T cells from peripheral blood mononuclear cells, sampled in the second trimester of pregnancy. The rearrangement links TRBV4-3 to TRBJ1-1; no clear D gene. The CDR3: CASSQDQLLKNTEAFF. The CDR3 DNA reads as TGCGCCAGCAGCCAAGATCAACTGCTAAAGAACACTGAAGCTTTCTTT.